Listed below are T cell receptor beta chains from one sample, sequenced in a study of T cells after yellow fever vaccination. TCRdb recomputed calls from the 5' RACE reads with MiXCR, one row per CDR3 protein. Here the sample spans 500,000 to 550,000 distinct CDR3 sequences, just over 20% being singletons. Here the sequenced sample was PBMCs, taken about 20 days after the first yellow fever vaccination. These receptors originate from a man between 18 and 35 years old who received the YFV17D yellow fever vaccine. Each CDR3 is given with its conserved first and last residue. A D gene is named only where the DNA matches it firmly. Rows may omit the clone size; those that give it use once, few, many or a size class.

>TRBJ2-5|TRBD2|NA|17|TRBV7-8
CASSLRASGGARETQYF
TGTGCCAGCAGCTTGAGGGCTAGCGGGGGGGCCAGGGAGACCCAGTACTTC
>TRBJ1-5|NA|NA|15|TRBV6-4
CASSDSTRENQPQHF
TGTGCCAGCAGTGACTCGACCAGGGAAAATCAGCCCCAGCATTTT
>TRBJ2-2|NA|few|15|TRBV3-1
CASSLFLGGTGELFF
TGTGCCAGCAGCCTGTTTCTTGGGGGCACCGGGGAGCTGTTTTTT
>TRBJ2-4|TRBD1|many|17|TRBV7-2
CASSLAQGQGAKNIQYF
TGTGCCAGCAGCTTAGCGCAGGGACAGGGGGCCAAAAACATTCAGTACTTC
>TRBJ2-3|NA|NA|13|TRBV6-6
CASIEAATDTQYF
TGTGCCAGCATTGAGGCAGCAACAGATACGCAGTATTTT
>TRBJ1-1|TRBD1|few|13|TRBV19
CASSRRQGTEAFF
TGTGCCAGTAGTCGCCGACAGGGCACTGAAGCTTTCTTT
>TRBJ2-1|TRBD2|NA|16|TRBV6-1
CASSATVAGAYNEQFF
TGTGCCAGCAGTGCTACCGTAGCGGGGGCCTACAATGAGCAGTTCTTC
>TRBJ2-2|TRBD2|NA|16|TRBV7-2
CASTPRGGGGTGELFF
TGTGCCAGCACTCCGCGGGGGGGAGGTGGAACCGGGGAGCTGTTTTTT
>TRBJ2-2|TRBD1|NA|14|TRBV4-2
CASSTRTGPGELFF
TGTGCCAGCAGCACGCGGACAGGGCCCGGGGAGCTGTTTTTT
>TRBJ1-1|NA|NA|12|TRBV3-1
CASSRGSREAFF
TGTGCCAGCAGCCGCGGGTCTCGGGAAGCTTTCTTT
>TRBJ2-7|TRBD1|NA|14|TRBV6-5
CASSYEVTGDEQYF
TGTGCCAGCAGTTACGAGGTGACAGGGGACGAGCAGTACTTC
>TRBJ1-2|NA|few|12|TRBV12-3/TRBV12-4
CASSPRGRGYTF
TGTGCCAGCTCCCCCCGGGGTCGCGGCTACACCTTC
>TRBJ2-2|NA|few|15|TRBV9
CASSGGVLNTGELFF
TGTGCCAGCAGCGGGGGGGTCCTCAACACCGGGGAGCTGTTTTTT
>TRBJ2-3|NA|few|15|TRBV10-3
CAIGPLGGATDTQYF
TGTGCCATCGGGCCCCTGGGGGGGGCAACAGATACGCAGTATTTT
>TRBJ2-3|TRBD2|few|14|TRBV20-1
CSARGGPGTDTQYF
TGCAGTGCCCGGGGGGGCCCTGGCACAGATACGCAGTATTTT
>TRBJ1-5|NA|NA|15|TRBV7-2
CASSLAQSGNQPQHF
TGTGCCAGCAGCTTAGCGCAATCTGGCAATCAGCCCCAGCATTTT
>TRBJ2-7|TRBD2|few|14|TRBV7-2
CASSPSGGSYEQYF
TGTGCCAGCAGCCCTAGCGGGGGTTCCTACGAGCAGTACTTC
>TRBJ1-2|TRBD1|NA|19|TRBV11-1
CASSLGALLPRQGSDGYTF
TGTGCCAGCAGCTTAGGAGCCCTCCTCCCCAGACAGGGCTCGGATGGCTACACCTTC
>TRBJ2-1|NA|NA|11|TRBV12-3/TRBV12-4
CASSHATEQFF
TGTGCCAGCAGCCACGCTACTGAGCAGTTCTTC
>TRBJ2-1|TRBD1|NA|14|TRBV5-6
CASSPADRGNEQFF
TGTGCCAGCAGCCCGGCGGACAGGGGAAATGAGCAGTTCTTC
>TRBJ2-4|NA|NA|16|TRBV7-2
CASSLDFPGGDNIQYF
TGTGCCAGCAGCTTGGACTTCCCCGGGGGTGATAACATTCAGTACTTC
>TRBJ2-3|TRBD2|few|16|TRBV5-4
CASRHGTSGYTDTQYF
TGTGCCAGCAGGCATGGGACTAGCGGGTACACAGATACGCAGTATTTT
>TRBJ2-5|NA|NA|14|TRBV4-1
CASSQRPGVETQYF
TGCGCCAGCAGCCAAAGGCCAGGGGTGGAGACCCAGTACTTC
>TRBJ1-6|NA|NA|14|TRBV6-1
CASSLPERTSPLHF
TGTGCCAGCAGCCTCCCGGAGCGCACATCACCCCTCCACTTT
>TRBJ1-2|TRBD1|few|18|TRBV6-5
CASSFLGGTGLANYGYTF
TGTGCCAGCAGTTTCTTAGGGGGGACAGGCCTAGCTAACTATGGCTACACCTTC
>TRBJ2-3|NA|few|15|TRBV12-3/TRBV12-4
CASSYWGQEGDTQYF
TGTGCCAGCAGTTACTGGGGGCAAGAGGGAGATACGCAGTATTTT
>TRBJ1-1|NA|few|13|TRBV7-9
CASSPVGAREAFF
TGTGCCAGCAGCCCGGTTGGGGCGCGGGAAGCTTTCTTT
>TRBJ2-6|TRBD1|NA|16|TRBV7-7
CASSPTGYPGANVLTF
TGTGCCAGCAGCCCGACAGGGTATCCTGGGGCCAACGTCCTGACTTTC
>TRBJ2-5|TRBD1|once|16|TRBV6-1
CASILKQGPLAETQYF
TGTGCCAGCATCCTCAAACAGGGGCCCCTCGCGGAGACCCAGTACTTC
>TRBJ2-3|TRBD2|few|14|TRBV28
CASSKRGGTDTQYF
TGTGCCAGCAGCAAGCGGGGGGGAACAGATACGCAGTATTTT
>TRBJ2-2|NA|few|14|TRBV4-3
CASSQTGEDGELFF
TGCGCCAGCAGCCAAACAGGGGAGGACGGGGAGCTGTTTTTT
>TRBJ2-4|NA|NA|15|TRBV20-1
CSASFGRPAKNIQYF
TGCAGTGCTAGTTTTGGACGCCCAGCCAAAAACATTCAGTACTTC
>TRBJ2-2|NA|NA|13|TRBV11-2
CASSSFSTGELFF
TGTGCCAGCAGTTCCTTTTCCACCGGGGAGCTGTTTTTT
>TRBJ2-1|NA|few|13|TRBV7-8
CASSLEQKNEQFF
TGTGCCAGCAGCTTAGAACAAAAAAATGAGCAGTTCTTC
>TRBJ2-5|TRBD2|few|14|TRBV20-1
CSARYRGGLETQYF
TGCAGTGCTAGATATCGGGGGGGCCTAGAGACCCAGTACTTC
>TRBJ1-6|TRBD1|NA|16|TRBV5-1
CASSVTTGLVYSPLHF
TGCGCCAGCAGCGTAACGACAGGGCTAGTTTATTCACCCCTCCACTTT
>TRBJ2-7|NA|NA|11|TRBV5-1
CASTDSYEQYF
TGCGCCAGCACAGACTCCTACGAGCAGTACTTC
>TRBJ1-4|TRBD1|NA|16|TRBV27
CASSLLKTQGVEKLFF
TGTGCCAGCAGTTTATTAAAGACGCAGGGGGTTGAAAAACTGTTTTTT
>TRBJ2-1|TRBD2|few|16|TRBV5-1
CASSLGQGLAGDEQFF
TGCGCCAGCAGCTTGGGCCAGGGACTAGCGGGCGATGAGCAGTTCTTC
>TRBJ2-7|TRBD1|NA|14|TRBV11-2
CASSGDRGFYEQYF
TGTGCCAGCAGCGGGGACAGGGGCTTCTACGAGCAGTACTTC
>TRBJ1-2|NA|once|16|TRBV7-6
CASSLAAGAANYGYTF
TGTGCCAGCAGCTTAGCGGCAGGGGCCGCTAACTATGGCTACACCTTC
>TRBJ2-3|NA|few|15|TRBV4-3
CASSQDPQGTDTQYF
TGCGCCAGCAGCCAAGACCCGCAGGGCACAGATACGCAGTATTTT
>TRBJ1-5|NA|few|17|TRBV12-3/TRBV12-4
CASSLDSTTYSNQPQHF
TGTGCCAGCAGTTTGGACAGTACCACTTATAGCAATCAGCCCCAGCATTTT
>TRBJ1-1|TRBD1|NA|16|TRBV11-2
CASSPPTTGVRTEAFF
TGTGCCAGCAGCCCACCGACGACAGGGGTTCGAACTGAAGCTTTCTTT
>TRBJ2-3|NA|NA|14|TRBV29-1
CSVSPGGSTDTQYF
TGCAGCGTATCGCCAGGGGGGAGCACAGATACGCAGTATTTT
>TRBJ2-1|NA|NA|14|TRBV20-1
CSASVGGAYNEQFF
TGCAGTGCTAGTGTGGGGGGCGCCTACAATGAGCAGTTCTTC
>TRBJ2-2|TRBD2|NA|20|TRBV11-2
CASSPPSRLAGGWGTGELFF
TGTGCCAGCAGCCCTCCTTCCAGACTAGCGGGGGGTTGGGGCACCGGGGAGCTGTTTTTT
>TRBJ2-1|TRBD1|NA|12|TRBV7-2
CASSLAGTAGTF
TGTGCCAGCAGCTTAGCCGGGACAGCAGGGACCTTC
>TRBJ2-4|TRBD2|NA|15|TRBV11-2
CASSPLAGGSSIQYF
TGTGCCAGCAGCCCACTAGCGGGGGGTTCTTCCATTCAGTACTTC
>TRBJ2-5|TRBD2|few|16|TRBV4-1
CASSQWGAVGGETQYF
TGCGCCAGCAGCCAATGGGGAGCCGTGGGAGGGGAGACCCAGTACTTC
>TRBJ2-1|TRBD1|NA|15|TRBV5-6
CASSLLQGAYNEQFF
TGTGCCAGCAGCTTACTACAGGGGGCCTACAATGAGCAGTTCTTC
>TRBJ2-7|TRBD2|few|15|TRBV11-2
CASSPRLAGAYEQYF
TGTGCCAGCAGCCCACGTCTAGCGGGGGCGTACGAGCAGTACTTC
>TRBJ2-3|NA|NA|12|TRBV6-6
CASSSHGDTQYF
TGTGCCAGCAGCTCACATGGAGATACGCAGTATTTT
>TRBJ1-5|TRBD1|few|15|TRBV27
CASSFHRGGNQPQHF
TGTGCCAGCAGTTTTCACAGGGGAGGAAATCAGCCCCAGCATTTT
>TRBJ2-1|TRBD1|NA|14|TRBV13
CASSFRDRYNEQFF
TGTGCCAGCAGCTTTCGGGACAGATACAATGAGCAGTTCTTC